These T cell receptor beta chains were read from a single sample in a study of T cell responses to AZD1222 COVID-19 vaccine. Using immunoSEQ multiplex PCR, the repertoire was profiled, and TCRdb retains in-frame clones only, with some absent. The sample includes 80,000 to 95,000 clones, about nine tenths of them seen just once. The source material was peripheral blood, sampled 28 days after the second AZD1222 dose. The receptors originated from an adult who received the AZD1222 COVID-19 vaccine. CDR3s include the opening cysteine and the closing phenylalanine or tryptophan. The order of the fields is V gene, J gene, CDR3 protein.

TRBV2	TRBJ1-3	CATSGEGWNTIYF
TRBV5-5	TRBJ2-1	CASSPGGGTAYNEQFF
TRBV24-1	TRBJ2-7	CATSDYRDEQYF
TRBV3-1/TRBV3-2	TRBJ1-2	CASSQSQGRYGYTF
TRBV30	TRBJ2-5	CAWSQGGEETQYF
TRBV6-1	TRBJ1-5	CASSETGNNQPQHF
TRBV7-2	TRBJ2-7	CASSSSGGAEQYF
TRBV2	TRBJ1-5	CASRALVSNQPQHF
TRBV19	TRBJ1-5	CASSLLAGGQPQHF
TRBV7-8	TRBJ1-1	CASSFGSTGTNLNTEAFF
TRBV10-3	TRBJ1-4	CAISDRVNEKLFF
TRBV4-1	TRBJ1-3	CASSQDHWGAIYF
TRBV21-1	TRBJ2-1	CASSVDPGSYNEQFF
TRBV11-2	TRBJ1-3	CASSATGFSGNTIYF
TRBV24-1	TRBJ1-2	CATRQDLTGGYTF
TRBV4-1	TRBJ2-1	CASSQSGLAGGGEQFF
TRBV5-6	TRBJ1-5	CASSFGVEGNQPQHF
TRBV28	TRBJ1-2	CASSGPRAPAKGGYTF
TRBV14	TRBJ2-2	CASSQEFGTGELFF
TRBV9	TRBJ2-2	CASSAGQNTGELFF
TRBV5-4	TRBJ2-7	CASSSGQGISYEQYF
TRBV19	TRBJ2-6	CASTARGANVLTF
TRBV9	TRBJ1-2	CASSTNRGEGTYGYTF
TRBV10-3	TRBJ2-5	CAISESGLEETQYF
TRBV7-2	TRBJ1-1	CASSLANPSKEAFF
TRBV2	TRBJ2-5	CASRDSQETQYF
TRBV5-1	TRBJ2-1	CASSEGTGGYNEQFF
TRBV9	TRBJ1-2	CASSLGQGQDYGYTF
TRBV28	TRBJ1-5	CASSPIGAWGQPQHF
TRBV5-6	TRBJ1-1	CASSFPGHRNTEAFF
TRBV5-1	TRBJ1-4	CASSIGGFEKLFF
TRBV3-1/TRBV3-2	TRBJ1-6	CASSQWTGDNNSPLHF
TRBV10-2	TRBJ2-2	CASSGLVMNTGELFF
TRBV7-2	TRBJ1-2	CASSLPGGVYGYTF
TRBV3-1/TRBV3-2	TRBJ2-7	CASSQAGQGPYEQYF
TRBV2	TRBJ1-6	CASSEDRGWESPLHF
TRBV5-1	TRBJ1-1	CASSLRQGTEAFF
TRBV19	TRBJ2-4	CASRSMGLNIQYF
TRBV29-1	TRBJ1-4	CSVRTGENEKLFF
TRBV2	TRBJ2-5	CASSVYRDRGQETQYF
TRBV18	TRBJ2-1	CASSPPGLGGEGNEQFF
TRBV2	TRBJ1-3	CAKGGRGNTIYF
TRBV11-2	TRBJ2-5	CASSPRRAQGQETQYF
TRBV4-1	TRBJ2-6	CASTKTGTGGLANVLTF
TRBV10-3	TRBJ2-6	CAISPPTTGVTSGANVLTF
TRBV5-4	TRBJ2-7	CASSLRQGAGEQYF
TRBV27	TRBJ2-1	CASSLGTGTSLDEQFF
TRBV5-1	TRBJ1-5	CASSLVPGDQPQHF
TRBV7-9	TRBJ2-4	CASSLYSNIQYF
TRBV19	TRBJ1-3	CASSIGDGSGNTIYF